This T cell receptor (beta chain) was sequenced in a study of cytomegalovirus exposure and HLA in healthy donors. Across the study: The same platform as the approximately 670 first-cohort repertoires was used for the 120 validation repertoires, a later analysis reported.

Here immunoSEQ multiplex PCR was the method, and the copy in TCRdb shows in-frame clones only, minus some. The table lists about 65,000 clones, 85% to 95% of them singletons, with 4% to 5.5% in the top ten. V dropped 4 bases and J dropped 0; count of bases not matched to a gene: 4. This CDR3 spans 15 amino acids. CDR1 is LNHDA and CDR2 is SQIVND in the germline V gene (reference sequence). Regarding the study as a whole: While the bulk of TCR sequences proved rare, some public TCRs turned up in many donors.

Donors came from a validation cohort of 95 to 150 subjects, distinct from the first 666-subject cohort. Worth noting for this clone: Its antigen is undetermined.

The sample taken for sequencing was PBMCs. The clonotype originates from a man between 18 and 29 years old in good health and CMV-seropositive. The chain links TRBV19 to TRBJ2-7, with 9 positions matching TRBD1. Here the CDR3 reads CASSTGQGSSYEQYF. DNA for the CDR3: TGTGCCAGTAGTACGGGACAGGGTAGCTCCTACGAGCAGTACTTC. Full variable domain (rest looked up from reference TRBV19 and TRBJ2-7): DGGITQSPKYLFRKEGQNVTLSCEQNLNHDAMYWYRQDPGQGLRLIYYSQIVNDFQKGDIAEGYSVSREKKESFPLTVTSAQKNPTAFYLCASSTGQGSSYEQYFGPGTRLTVT.